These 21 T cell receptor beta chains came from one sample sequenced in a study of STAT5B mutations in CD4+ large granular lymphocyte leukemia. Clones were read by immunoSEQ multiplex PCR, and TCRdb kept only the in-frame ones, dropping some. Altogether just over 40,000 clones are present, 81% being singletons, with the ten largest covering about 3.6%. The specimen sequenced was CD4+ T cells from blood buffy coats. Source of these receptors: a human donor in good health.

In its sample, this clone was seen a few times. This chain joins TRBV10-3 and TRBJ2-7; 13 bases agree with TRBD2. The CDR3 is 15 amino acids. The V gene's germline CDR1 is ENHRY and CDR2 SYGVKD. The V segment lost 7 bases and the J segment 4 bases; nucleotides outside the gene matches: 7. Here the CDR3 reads CAITETSGGRYEQYF. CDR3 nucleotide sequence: TGTGCCATCACCGAGACTAGCGGGGGGAGGTACGAGCAGTACTTC.

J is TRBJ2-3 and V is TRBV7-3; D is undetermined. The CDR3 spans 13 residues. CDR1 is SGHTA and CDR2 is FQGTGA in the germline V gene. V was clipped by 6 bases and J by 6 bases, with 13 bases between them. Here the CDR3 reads CASSPQSSDTQYF. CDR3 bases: TGTGCCAGCAGTCCTCAGTCATCCGATACGCAGTATTTT. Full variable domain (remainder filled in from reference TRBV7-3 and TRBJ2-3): GAGVSQTPSNKVTEKGKYVELRCDPISGHTALYWYRQSLGQGPEFLIYFQGTGAADDSGLPNDRFFAVRPEGSVSTLKIQRTERGDSAVYLCASSPQSSDTQYFGPGTRLTVL.

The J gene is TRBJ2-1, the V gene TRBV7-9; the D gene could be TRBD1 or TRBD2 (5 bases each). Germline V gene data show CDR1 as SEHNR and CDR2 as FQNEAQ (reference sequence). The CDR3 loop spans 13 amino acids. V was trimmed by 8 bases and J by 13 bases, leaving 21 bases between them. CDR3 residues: CASAGTAGDPQFF. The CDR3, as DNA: TGTGCCAGCGCGGGCACCGCCGGGGACCCCCAGTTCTTC.

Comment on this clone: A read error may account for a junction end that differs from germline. CDR3 sequence reads: CASTLGSSGNTRYF. CDR3 nucleotide sequence: TGTGCCAGTACTCTCGGGAGTTCTGGAAACACCAGATATTTT. The V gene is TRBV19, the J gene TRBJ1-3; D ambiguous. The V gene's germline CDR1 is LNHDA and CDR2 SQIVND (reference sequence). The CDR3 sequence is 14 residues long.

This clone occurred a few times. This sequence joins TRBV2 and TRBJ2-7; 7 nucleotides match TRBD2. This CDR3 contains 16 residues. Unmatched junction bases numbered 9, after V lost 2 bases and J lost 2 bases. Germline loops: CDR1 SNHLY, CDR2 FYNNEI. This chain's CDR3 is CASSEKQGEGPYEQYF. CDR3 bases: TGTGCCAGCAGTGAAAAGCAAGGGGAGGGGCCCTACGAGCAGTACTTC. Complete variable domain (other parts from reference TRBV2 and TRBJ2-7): EPEVTQTPSHQVTQMGQEVILRCVPISNHLYFYWYRQILGQKVEFLVSFYNNEISEKSEIFDDQFSVERPDGSNFTLKIRSTKLEDSAMYFCASSEKQGEGPYEQYFGPGTRLTVT.

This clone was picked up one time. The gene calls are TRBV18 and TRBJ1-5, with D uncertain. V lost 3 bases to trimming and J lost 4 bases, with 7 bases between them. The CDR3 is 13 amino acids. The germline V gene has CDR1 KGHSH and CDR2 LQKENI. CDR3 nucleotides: TGTGCCAGCTCACCGGGCGGGAATCAGCCCCAGCATTTT. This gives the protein CASSPGGNQPQHF. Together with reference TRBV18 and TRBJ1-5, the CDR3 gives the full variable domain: NAGVMQNPRHLVRRRGQEARLRCSPMKGHSHVYWYRQLPEEGLKFMVYLQKENIIDESGMPKERFSAEFPKEGPSILRIQQVVRGDSAAYFCASSPGGNQPQHFGDGTRLSIL.

Here the CDR3 DNA reads TGTGCCAGCAGCCAAGATCCCCTAGCCACCCATTACGAGCAGTACTTC. The encoded protein is CASSQDPLATHYEQYF. This chain uses TRBV4-2 with TRBJ2-7, with D perhaps TRBD2 (5 bases). With 0 bases removed from V and 4 bases from J, the gap between germline ends came to 16 bases. Germline V gene data show CDR1 as LGHNA and CDR2 as YNFKEQ. The CDR3 has 16 residues.

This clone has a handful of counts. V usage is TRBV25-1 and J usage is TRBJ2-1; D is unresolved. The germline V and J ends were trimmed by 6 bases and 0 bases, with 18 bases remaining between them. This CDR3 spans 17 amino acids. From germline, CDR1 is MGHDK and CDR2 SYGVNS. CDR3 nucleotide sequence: TGTGCCAGCAGCTCGAGAGAAGGTCCGAGCTCCTACAATGAGCAGTTCTTC. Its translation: CASSSREGPSSYNEQFF.

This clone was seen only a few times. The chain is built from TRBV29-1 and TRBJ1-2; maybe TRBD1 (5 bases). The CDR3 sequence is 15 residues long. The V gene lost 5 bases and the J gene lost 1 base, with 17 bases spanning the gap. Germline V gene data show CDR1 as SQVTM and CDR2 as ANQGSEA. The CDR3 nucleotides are TGCAGCGTTCTAGGTGGGACGGACTTTAACTATGGCTACACCTTC. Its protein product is CSVLGGTDFNYGYTF.

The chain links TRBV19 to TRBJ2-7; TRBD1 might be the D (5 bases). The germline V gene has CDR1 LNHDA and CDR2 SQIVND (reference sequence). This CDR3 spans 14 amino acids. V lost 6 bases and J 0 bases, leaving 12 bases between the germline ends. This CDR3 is CASSRQLSSYEQYF. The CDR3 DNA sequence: TGTGCCAGTAGCCGACAGTTAAGCTCCTACGAGCAGTACTTC.

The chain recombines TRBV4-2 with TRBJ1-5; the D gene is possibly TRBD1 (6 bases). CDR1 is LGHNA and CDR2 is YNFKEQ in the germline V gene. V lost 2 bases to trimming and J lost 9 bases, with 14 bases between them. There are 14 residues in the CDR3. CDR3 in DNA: TGTGCCAGCAGCCAAATGGGGGGGGCATGGCCCCAGCATTTT. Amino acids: CASSQMGGAWPQHF.

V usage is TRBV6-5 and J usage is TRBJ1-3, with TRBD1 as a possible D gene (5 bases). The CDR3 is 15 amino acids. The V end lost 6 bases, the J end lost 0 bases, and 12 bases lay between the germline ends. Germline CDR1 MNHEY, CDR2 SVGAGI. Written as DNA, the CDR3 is TGTGCCAGCAGCCCGGGGAGGGGCTCTGGAAACACCATATATTTT. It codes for CASSPGRGSGNTIYF.

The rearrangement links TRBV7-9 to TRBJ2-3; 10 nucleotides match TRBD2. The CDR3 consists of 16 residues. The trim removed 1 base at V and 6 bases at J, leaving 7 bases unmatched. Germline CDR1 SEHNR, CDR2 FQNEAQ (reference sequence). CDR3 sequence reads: CASSLGSSGRVDTQYF. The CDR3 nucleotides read TGTGCCAGCAGCTTAGGTTCTAGCGGGAGAGTTGATACGCAGTATTTT.

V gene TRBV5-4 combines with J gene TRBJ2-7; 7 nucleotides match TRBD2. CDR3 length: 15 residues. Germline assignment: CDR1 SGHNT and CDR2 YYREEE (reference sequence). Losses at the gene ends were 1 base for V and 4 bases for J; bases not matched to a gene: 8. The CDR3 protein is CASSLPGGSIYEQYF. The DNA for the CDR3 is TGTGCCAGCAGCTTGCCGGGCGGGAGCATTTACGAGCAGTACTTC. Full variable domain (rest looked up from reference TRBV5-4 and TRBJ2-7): ETGVTQSPTHLIKTRGQQVTLRCSSQSGHNTVSWYQQALGQGPQFIFQYYREEENGRGNFPPRFSGLQFPNYSSELNVNALELDDSALYLCASSLPGGSIYEQYFGPGTRLTVT.

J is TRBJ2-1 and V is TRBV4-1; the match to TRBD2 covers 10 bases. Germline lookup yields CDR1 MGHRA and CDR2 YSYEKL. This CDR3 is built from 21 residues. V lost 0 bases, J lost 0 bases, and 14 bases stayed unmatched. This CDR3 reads CASSQEGGASGGRSSYNEQFF. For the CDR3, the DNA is TGCGCCAGCAGCCAAGAGGGCGGGGCTAGCGGGGGAAGGAGCTCCTACAATGAGCAGTTCTTC.

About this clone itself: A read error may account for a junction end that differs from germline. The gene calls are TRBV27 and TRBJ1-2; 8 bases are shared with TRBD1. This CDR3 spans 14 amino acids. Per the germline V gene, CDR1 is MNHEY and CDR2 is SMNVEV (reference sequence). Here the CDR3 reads CASTRTGFNFGYTF. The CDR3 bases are TGTGCCAGCACTCGGACAGGGTTCAACTTTGGCTACACCTTC.

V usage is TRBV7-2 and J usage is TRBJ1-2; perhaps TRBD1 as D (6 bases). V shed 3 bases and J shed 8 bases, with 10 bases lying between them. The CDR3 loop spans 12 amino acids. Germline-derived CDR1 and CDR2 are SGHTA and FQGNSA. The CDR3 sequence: CASSFRGMGYTF. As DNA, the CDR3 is TGTGCCAGCAGCTTCAGGGGAATGGGCTACACCTTC.

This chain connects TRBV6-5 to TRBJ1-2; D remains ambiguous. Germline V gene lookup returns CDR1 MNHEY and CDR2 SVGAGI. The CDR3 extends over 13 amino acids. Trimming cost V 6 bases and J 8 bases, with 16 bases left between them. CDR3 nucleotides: TGTGCCAGCAGCCGGACGGCGGAGTTGGGCTACACCTTC. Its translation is CASSRTAELGYTF.

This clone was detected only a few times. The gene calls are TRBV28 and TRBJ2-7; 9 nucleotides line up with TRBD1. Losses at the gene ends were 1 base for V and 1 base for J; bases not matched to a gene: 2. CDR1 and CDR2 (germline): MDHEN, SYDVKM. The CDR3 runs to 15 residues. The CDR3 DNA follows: TGTGCCAGCAGTTTATCCGGGACAGGGTCCTACGAGCAGTACTTC. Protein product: CASSLSGTGSYEQYF.

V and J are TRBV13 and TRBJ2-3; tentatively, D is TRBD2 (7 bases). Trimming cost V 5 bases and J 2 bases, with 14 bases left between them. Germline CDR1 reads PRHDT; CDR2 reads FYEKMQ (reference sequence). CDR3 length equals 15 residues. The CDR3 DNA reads TGTGCCAGCAGCAGCCGGGGGGCCACCACAGATACGCAGTATTTT. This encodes CASSSRGATTDTQYF.

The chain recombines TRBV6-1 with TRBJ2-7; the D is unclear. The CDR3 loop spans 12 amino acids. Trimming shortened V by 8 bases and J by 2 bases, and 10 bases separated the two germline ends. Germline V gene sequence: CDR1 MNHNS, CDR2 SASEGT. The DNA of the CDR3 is TGTGCCAGCTATGCGGTGCCCTACGAGCAGTACTTC. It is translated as CASYAVPYEQYF.